Listed here are 7 T cell receptor beta chains from one sample, sequenced in a study of spatial heterogeneity in lung cancer. Time point defined: blood at routine non-recurrence follow-up after resection. TCRdb passed the 5' RACE reads through MiXCR, listing each CDR3 protein once. The sample holds 15,000 to 20,000 distinct CDR3 sequences; 9.2% are singletons and the top ten take around 21%. The material was PBMCs, obtained at follow-up. Every receptor here comes from a male donor with early-stage non-small cell lung cancer.

By proportion, this clonotype is medium-sized. J is TRBJ1-2 and V is TRBV29-1; TRBD1 might be the D (5 bases). V was shortened by 4 bases and J by 8 bases, with 11 bases between the two germline ends. The CDR3 is made up of 11 amino acids. Germline V gives CDR1 SQVTM, CDR2 ANQGSEA. CDR3 in amino acids: CSVGGGEGYTF. For the CDR3, the DNA is TGCAGCGTTGGCGGGGGGGAAGGCTACACCTTC. The complete variable domain, with remaining parts taken from reference TRBV29-1 and TRBJ1-2, reads SAVISQKPSRDICQRGTSLTIQCQVDSQVTMMFWYRQQPGQSLTLIATANQGSEATYESGFVIDKFPISRPNLTFSTLTVSNMSPEDSSIYLCSVGGGEGYTFGSGTRLTVV.

This clonotype showed up many times. The gene calls are TRBV25-1 and TRBJ2-3; D might be TRBD1 or TRBD2, each matching 5 bases. V dropped 4 bases and J dropped 4 bases, with 18 bases sitting between them. The CDR3 length is 16 residues. Germline lookup yields CDR1 MGHDK and CDR2 SYGVNS. The CDR3 protein is CASSASWQGAADTQYF. The CDR3 nucleotides are TGTGCCAGCAGTGCGTCGTGGCAGGGAGCGGCAGATACGCAGTATTTT.

Ten or more counts support this clonotype. The genes are TRBV24-1 and TRBJ2-3, with TRBD1 as a possible D gene (6 bases). Trimming took 7 bases from V and 3 from J, leaving 7 bases between them. Germline CDR1 is KGHDR and CDR2 is SFDVKD. The CDR3 consists of 12 residues. CDR3 sequence: CATRGGTDTQYF. In DNA, the CDR3 is TGTGCCACCAGAGGGGGAACAGATACGCAGTATTTT.

The chain uses TRBV11-2 and TRBJ2-6, with a possible D match to TRBD1 (6 bases). Germline loops: CDR1 SGHAT, CDR2 FQNNGV. There are 15 residues in the CDR3. Trimming left V 3 bases short and J 4 bases short, with 10 bases between. This CDR3 reads CASSFQGTGANVLTF. Written as DNA, the CDR3 is TGTGCCAGCAGCTTTCAGGGGACCGGGGCCAACGTCCTGACTTTC.

This clonotype was seen just once. This clone may be a read error of a much larger clone one base away. J is TRBJ1-2 and V is TRBV6-4, with TRBD1 as a possible D gene (6 bases). This CDR3 has 14 amino acids. V was cut by 5 bases and J by 4 bases, with 14 bases left in between. Germline values: CDR1 MRHNA, CDR2 SNTAGT. CDR3 DNA sequence: TGTGCCAGCAGTCCCGGAGGACAGAGCTATGGCTACACCTTC. It is translated as CASSPGGQSYGYTF.

This clonotype was counted at least ten times. The chain combines TRBV4-3 with TRBJ2-1, with 9 positions matching TRBD2. Germline V gives CDR1 LGHNA, CDR2 YSLEER. Trimming took 1 base from V and 5 from J; bases not matched to a gene: 6. CDR3 length: 16 residues. As DNA, the CDR3 is TGCGCCAGCAGCCAAGTTCGCGGGGGGGCCGACAATGAGCAGTTCTTC. This gives the protein CASSQVRGGADNEQFF.

This clonotype has ten or more counts. This chain uses TRBV28 with TRBJ1-3, with D unclear. From germline, CDR1 is MDHEN and CDR2 SYDVKM. The length of the CDR3 is 16 residues. Deletions cut 6 bases from V and 0 bases from J, with 15 bases between. In nucleotides, the CDR3 is TGTGCCAGCAGCACCCGAACCGGGAGCTCTGGAAACACCATATATTTT. Protein sequence: CASSTRTGSSGNTIYF.